The rows below give T cell receptor beta chains drawn from one sample of a study of blood T cell repertoires in COVID-19. Measured with immunoSEQ multiplex PCR; TCRdb has only the in-frame clones, and not every one. Of about 220,000 clones in the sample, 82% are singletons; the top ten hold less than 4%. Sequencing input: peripheral blood. Receptors originate from an elderly woman with acute or convalescent COVID-19. CDR3s include the opening cysteine and the closing phenylalanine or tryptophan. A D gene is named only where the DNA matches it firmly. A row's size may be missing; if present it is once, few, many or a size class.

TRBV9	-	TRBJ1-4	-	CASSGRDPATNEKLFF	TGTGCCAGCAGCGGACGGGATCCGGCAACTAATGAAAAACTGTTTTTT
TRBV10-2	-	TRBJ1-2	-	CASGSANYGYTF	TGCGCCAGCGGGTCAGCGAACTATGGCTACACCTTC
TRBV27	TRBD1	TRBJ1-3	-	CASSSPTFEGAAGNTIYF	TGTGCCAGCAGTTCCCCCACCTTCGAGGGGGCAGCTGGAAACACCATATATTTT
TRBV10-3	-	TRBJ1-1	-	CAISDLTSEAFF	TGTGCCATCAGTGACCTGACAAGTGAAGCTTTCTTT
TRBV3-1/TRBV3-2	TRBD2	TRBJ2-5	-	CASSQGAPGLLETQYF	TGTGCCAGCAGCCAAGGGGCCCCGGGACTACTCGAGACCCAGTACTTC
TRBV5-1	TRBD2	TRBJ2-3	-	CASSLGLAGRITDTQYF	TGCGCCAGCAGCTTGGGACTAGCGGGGAGGATCACAGATACGCAGTATTTT
TRBV7-2	-	TRBJ2-3	-	CASSLVSADTQYF	TGTGCCAGCAGCTTAGTCAGCGCAGATACGCAGTATTTT
TRBV6-5	-	TRBJ1-5	-	CASSYGGGRVNQPQHF	TGTGCCAGCAGTTATGGCGGAGGGAGGGTCAATCAGCCCCAGCATTTT
TRBV27	-	TRBJ1-6	-	CASSFRESVAPLHF	TGTGCCAGCAGTTTTCGAGAGTCGGTGGCACCCCTCCACTTT
TRBV5-1	-	TRBJ1-1	once	CASSKGDTEAFF	TGCGCCAGCAGCAAAGGGGACACTGAAGCTTTCTTT
TRBV7-2	-	TRBJ2-1	-	CASSIQGTGYNEQFF	TGTGCCAGCAGCATACAGGGTACGGGCTACAATGAGCAGTTCTTC
TRBV6-5	TRBD1	TRBJ2-3	once	CASKQGAGVDTQYF	TGTGCCAGCAAACAGGGGGCGGGCGTGGATACGCAGTATTTT
TRBV27	TRBD1	TRBJ1-1	-	CASTRQGGAEAFF	TGTGCCAGCACTCGACAGGGAGGAGCTGAAGCTTTCTTT
TRBV10-3	TRBD1	TRBJ2-2	-	CAITGQGLNTGELFF	TGTGCCATCACCGGACAGGGGCTAAACACCGGGGAGCTGTTTTTT
TRBV11-2	-	TRBJ1-1	-	CASSLVGGNTEAFF	TGTGCCAGCAGCTTAGTAGGCGGGAACACTGAAGCTTTCTTT
TRBV6-5	TRBD2	TRBJ2-3	once	CASSYGLATDTQYF	TGTGCCAGCAGCTACGGACTAGCAACAGATACGCAGTATTTT
TRBV6-4	-	TRBJ2-3	-	CASSEAGTSTDTQYF	TGTGCCAGCAGTGAAGCAGGGACTAGCACAGATACGCAGTATTTT
TRBV19	-	TRBJ1-6	few	CASSLTGVDNSPLHF	TGTGCCAGTAGCCTTACAGGAGTGGATAATTCACCCCTCCACTTT
TRBV6-2/TRBV6-3	TRBD1	TRBJ1-4	-	CASSSKTGDREKLFF	TGTGCCAGCAGTTCGAAAACAGGGGATCGTGAAAAACTGTTTTTT
TRBV19	TRBD1	TRBJ1-5	-	CASGQGLGSNQPQHF	TGTGCCAGTGGACAGGGGTTGGGTAGCAATCAGCCCCAGCATTTT
TRBV11-2	TRBD2	TRBJ2-3	-	CASSLGASGGGDTQYF	TGTGCCAGCAGCTTAGGCGCTAGCGGGGGAGGGGATACGCAGTATTTT
TRBV19	TRBD1	TRBJ2-2	few	CASSITGTGSAGELFF	TGTGCCAGTAGTATTACGGGGACAGGATCGGCCGGGGAGCTGTTTTTT